The next 21 T cell receptor beta chains were all read from a single sample in a study of cytomegalovirus exposure and HLA in healthy donors. The PCR contained 60 Vbeta and 13 Jbeta primers. Produced via immunoSEQ multiplex PCR; TCRdb's table is partial and in-frame only. This table holds roughly 89,000 clones, roughly 80% found once. The specimen was PBMCs. These receptors originate from a woman under 40 in good health and CMV-seronegative.

V gene TRBV28 combines with J gene TRBJ1-2, with TRBD1 identical over 7 bases. Germline loops: CDR1 MDHEN, CDR2 SYDVKM. V shed 6 bases, J shed 7 bases, and the junction held 17 bases outside the gene matches. This CDR3 is 16 amino acids long. CDR3 sequence (DNA): TGTGCCAGCAGCTCACCGACAGGGCCCGGCTTTGTTGGCTACACCTTC. It encodes CASSSPTGPGFVGYTF.

The gene calls are TRBV27 and TRBJ1-2, with 7 bases fitting TRBD1. The CDR3 sequence is 13 residues long. Germline V gives CDR1 MNHEY, CDR2 SMNVEV (reference sequence). The junction had 5 bases not matched to a gene; V was cut back by 3 bases and J by 7 bases. CDR3 in amino acids: CASSLYRGGGYTF. DNA of the CDR3: TGTGCCAGCAGTTTGTACAGGGGCGGTGGCTACACCTTC.

The chain's CDR3 is CASRPSLYNEQFF. CDR3 nucleotides: TGTGCCAGTAGGCCGTCCCTATACAATGAGCAGTTCTTC. The genes are TRBV19 and TRBJ2-1; D ambiguous. V lost 6 bases and J 4 bases, leaving 10 bases between the germline ends. The CDR3 has 13 residues. Per the germline V gene, CDR1 is LNHDA and CDR2 is SQIVND (reference sequence).

V usage is TRBV6-6 and J usage is TRBJ2-5; D ambiguous. This CDR3 spans 15 amino acids. Trimming shortened V by 6 bases and J by 6 bases, and 20 bases separated the two germline ends. Germline CDR1 MNHNY, CDR2 SVGAGI (reference sequence). The CDR3 region has the DNA TGTGCCAGCAGCATAAACACTGGGCGCCGGCAGACCCAGTACTTC. Translated, it gives CASSINTGRRQTQYF.

The rearrangement joins TRBV28 to TRBJ2-1; 7 positions agree with TRBD2. With 10 bases clipped from V and 6 bases from J, the junction kept 21 bases outside the gene matches. The germline gives CDR1 MDHEN, CDR2 SYDVKM. The length of the CDR3 is 17 residues. The CDR3 is CATLVAGAYGQSNEQFF. The CDR3 DNA follows: TGTGCCACCCTAGTGGCGGGAGCCTACGGGCAATCCAATGAGCAGTTCTTC.

J is TRBJ1-1 and V is TRBV19, with TRBD1 identical over 10 bases. The germline V gene encodes CDR1 LNHDA and CDR2 SQIVND (reference sequence). The CDR3 runs 18 residues. V dropped 6 bases and J dropped 4; count of bases not matched to a gene: 17. The CDR3 spells CASRTLQGDRGLATEAFF. The CDR3 nucleotides read TGTGCCAGTAGGACCCTCCAGGGGGACAGGGGATTGGCCACTGAAGCTTTCTTT. Full variable domain (remainder filled in from reference TRBV19 and TRBJ1-1): DGGITQSPKYLFRKEGQNVTLSCEQNLNHDAMYWYRQDPGQGLRLIYYSQIVNDFQKGDIAEGYSVSREKKESFPLTVTSAQKNPTAFYLCASRTLQGDRGLATEAFFGQGTRLTVV.

This clone was counted between two and nine times. The CDR3 region is CASSPHSGGIMPQHF. The CDR3 DNA follows: TGTGCCAGCAGCCCCCATTCGGGGGGGATTATGCCCCAGCATTTT. The V gene is TRBV7-2, the J gene TRBJ1-5; maybe TRBD1 (5 bases). Germline assignment: CDR1 SGHTA and CDR2 FQGNSA. This CDR3 has 15 amino acids. With 5 bases removed from V and 9 bases from J, the gap between germline ends came to 20 bases.

V usage is TRBV28 and J usage is TRBJ2-7, with 10 bases lining up with TRBD2. Germline assignment: CDR1 MDHEN and CDR2 SYDVKM. The CDR3 extends over 14 amino acids. Losses at the gene ends were 3 bases for V and 7 bases for J; bases not matched to a gene: 6. CDR3 coding DNA: TGTGCCAGCAGTTTGAGCGGGAGGGCTGGGGAGCAGTACTTC. It yields the protein CASSLSGRAGEQYF.

This chain uses TRBV7-9 with TRBJ1-5; D possibly corresponds to TRBD1 (5 bases). V lost 1 base, J lost 7 bases, and 14 bases lay in between. Germline V gene data show CDR1 as SEHNR and CDR2 as FQNEAQ (reference sequence). This CDR3 contains 15 residues. The CDR3 region has the DNA TGTGCCAGCAGCTTAGAGGGGCAGGGAGGACAGCCCCAGCATTTT. It specifies CASSLEGQGGQPQHF. The full variable domain, in which reference TRBV7-9 and TRBJ1-5 provide the parts outside the CDR3, is DTGVSQNPRHKITKRGQNVTFRCDPISEHNRLYWYRQTLGQGPEFLTYFQNEAQLEKSRLLSDRFSAERPKGSFSTLEIQRTEQGDSAMYLCASSLEGQGGQPQHFGDGTRLSIL.

This clone turned up a few times. The rearrangement links TRBV5-1 to TRBJ2-7; TRBD2 matches at 7 bases. There are 13 residues in the CDR3. J gave up 9 bases and V 4 bases, and 10 bases lay outside the gene matches. Germline assignment: CDR1 SGHRS and CDR2 YFSETQ. For the CDR3, the DNA is TGCGCCAGCAGCCTTCGGGGGGAGTATGGGCAGTACTTC. Translated: CASSLRGEYGQYF.

J is TRBJ2-5 and V is TRBV7-2; weak D call: TRBD1 (5 bases). CDR1 SGHTA and CDR2 FQGNSA come from the germline V gene. The CDR3 is 15 amino acids. Trimming cost V 3 bases and J 1 base, with 12 bases left between them. CDR3 DNA: TGTGCCAGCAGCTTGGGGCTCCCCTCCCAAGAGACCCAGTACTTC. Amino acids: CASSLGLPSQETQYF.

The chain recombines TRBV6-5 with TRBJ1-1, with a possible D match to TRBD1 (6 bases). Trimming pared 8 bases from V and 3 bases from J, leaving 19 bases between. The germline V gene has CDR1 MNHEY and CDR2 SVGAGI. The length of the CDR3 is 15 residues. CDR3 sequence: CASLTPGVGYTEAFF. The CDR3 region has the DNA TGTGCCAGCCTTACCCCAGGGGTCGGATACACTGAAGCTTTCTTT.

The V call is TRBV5-1, the J call TRBJ1-2, with TRBD1 identical over 7 bases. The trim removed 3 bases at V and 4 bases at J, leaving 6 bases unmatched. The CDR3 spans 14 residues. Germline loops: CDR1 SGHRS, CDR2 YFSETQ. CDR3 in DNA: TGCGCCAGCAGCTGGGGACAGTCTCCCTATGGCTACACCTTC. Residues: CASSWGQSPYGYTF.

The V call is TRBV7-8, the J call TRBJ2-1; D not resolved. The CDR3 spans 13 residues. The germline V and J ends were trimmed by 4 bases and 5 bases, with 9 bases remaining between them. Germline CDR1 is SGHVS and CDR2 is FQNEAQ. The CDR3 coding sequence is TGTGCCAGCAGCTCCCGTCAGGACAATGAGCAGTTCTTC. Translated: CASSSRQDNEQFF.

The V gene is TRBV27, the J gene TRBJ2-7; 7 nucleotides agree with TRBD2. This CDR3 is built from 19 residues. The trim removed 6 bases at V and 3 bases at J, leaving 23 bases unmatched. In germline, CDR1 is MNHEY, CDR2 SMNVEV (reference sequence). In nucleotides, the CDR3 is TGTGCCAGCAGCCGCAATCTCCTGACTGACAGCGGGATAGACTACGAGCAGTACTTC. Residues: CASSRNLLTDSGIDYEQYF.

With regard to this clone: The junction departs from the called germline gene at one end, perhaps through a read error. This chain links TRBV30 with TRBJ2-7; 7 bases are shared with TRBD2. The CDR3 contains 14 residues. The germline gives CDR1 GTSNPN, CDR2 SVGIG (reference sequence). In DNA, the CDR3 is TGTGCCCGGAGTGCCCCCCAGCGGGGTTACGAGCAGTACTTC. Residues: CARSAPQRGYEQYF.

This clone was picked up a small number of times. The CDR3 region has the DNA TGTGCCAGCAGCCCCCGGGACTTCCAAGAGACCCAGTACTTC. Its translation: CASSPRDFQETQYF. The gene calls are TRBV9 and TRBJ2-5, with D maybe TRBD2 (6 bases). Germline V gene lookup returns CDR1 SGDLS and CDR2 YYNGEE. The V gene lost 4 bases and the J gene lost 1 base, with 11 bases spanning the gap. The CDR3 has 14 residues.

This clone has just one count. The chain links TRBV6-5 to TRBJ2-7; TRBD1 might be the D (6 bases). Germline values: CDR1 MNHEY, CDR2 SVGAGI. Trimming took 5 bases from V and 3 from J, leaving 17 bases between them. This CDR3 region has 15 residues. CDR3 bases: TGTGCCAGCAGTCCCGCACCGGGACACAACTACGAGCAGTACTTC. It is translated as CASSPAPGHNYEQYF.

As DNA, the CDR3 is TGCAGCGTTGAAGATCGGCTAGGAGCTAACTATGGCTACACCTTC. Translated, it gives CSVEDRLGANYGYTF. This chain links TRBV29-1 with TRBJ1-2, with D unclear. Germline V gives CDR1 SQVTM, CDR2 ANQGSEA. This CDR3 is built from 15 residues. Trimming removed 0 bases from V and 0 bases from J, with 11 bases in between.

This clone was found once. The V and J genes are TRBV11-3 and TRBJ2-2, with D perhaps matching TRBD1 (5 bases). V was clipped by 5 bases and J by 6 bases, with 13 bases between them. The CDR3 loop spans 14 amino acids. Per germline, CDR1 SGHNT and CDR2 YENEEA. DNA for the CDR3: TGTGCCAGCAGCCAGGGCGTCAATGCCGGGGAGCTGTTTTTT. It specifies CASSQGVNAGELFF.

J is TRBJ1-5 and V is TRBV19; D might be TRBD1 (5 bases). Germline CDR1 LNHDA, CDR2 SQIVND (reference sequence). The CDR3 length is 16 residues. V was clipped by 3 bases and J by 1 base, with 13 bases between them. In nucleotides, the CDR3 is TGTGCCAGTAGTATTATAGGCAGGGTGAGCAATCAGCCCCAGCATTTT. This encodes CASSIIGRVSNQPQHF. The full variable domain, completed using reference TRBV19 and TRBJ1-5, is DGGITQSPKYLFRKEGQNVTLSCEQNLNHDAMYWYRQDPGQGLRLIYYSQIVNDFQKGDIAEGYSVSREKKESFPLTVTSAQKNPTAFYLCASSIIGRVSNQPQHFGDGTRLSIL.